This TCR beta chain is drawn from a study of OX40 agonist ivuxolimab in advanced cancers. Study-wide background: Partial response was recorded in three patients: one hepatocellular carcinoma and two cutaneous melanoma cases.

CDR3 size: 14 residues. In germline, CDR1 is SGHDT, CDR2 YYEEEE. Trimming removed 0 bases at V and 1 base at J, with 5 bases between. General study points: More expanded clones were found, on average, in CD8+ than in CD4+ T cells. Undetermined was the antigen specificity of the expanded peripheral T cells.

Regarding this clone: Its target is not known.

Some clones are missing from TCRdb's copy, which holds only in-frame ones; the method was immunoSEQ multiplex PCR. The sample contains 130,000 or so clones, about nine tenths of which appear only once. The receptor comes from an adult with an advanced solid tumor such as melanoma, head and neck, liver or kidney cancer. Here the sequenced sample was CD4+ or CD8+ T cells sorted from blood, taken in a trial of the OX40 agonist ivuxolimab. The chain joins TRBV5-6 to TRBJ1-5; D uncertain. This CDR3 reads CASSLGMSNQPQHF. For the CDR3, the DNA is TGTGCCAGCAGCTTGGGGATGAGCAATCAGCCCCAGCATTTT. The variable domain in full, with the rest retrieved from reference TRBV5-6 and TRBJ1-5, is DAGVTQSPTHLIKTRGQQVTLRCSPKSGHDTVSWYQQALGQGPQFIFQYYEEEERQRGNFPDRFSGHQFPNYSSELNVNALLLGDSALYLCASSLGMSNQPQHFGDGTRLSIL.